This T cell receptor (beta chain) was sequenced for a study of identical twins' blood T cells. MiXCR, applied by TCRdb to the 5' RACE reads, yields one record per CDR3 protein. This table holds 300,000 to 400,000 distinct CDR3 sequences, about 28% found once. Per germline, CDR1 MGHDK and CDR2 SYGVNS. Trimming shortened V by 11 bases and J by 5 bases, and 16 bases separated the two germline ends. The CDR3 sequence is 12 residues long. In its sample, this clonotype was seen a few times. The sample comprised PBMCs. This chain links TRBV25-1 with TRBJ2-7; the D call may be TRBD1 or TRBD2 (5 bases each). This receptor was identified in a woman aged 18-49 years in good health. In DNA, the CDR3 is TGTGCCGGAACCGGGGCCTACGACGAGCAGTACTTC. The encoded protein is CAGTGAYDEQYF.